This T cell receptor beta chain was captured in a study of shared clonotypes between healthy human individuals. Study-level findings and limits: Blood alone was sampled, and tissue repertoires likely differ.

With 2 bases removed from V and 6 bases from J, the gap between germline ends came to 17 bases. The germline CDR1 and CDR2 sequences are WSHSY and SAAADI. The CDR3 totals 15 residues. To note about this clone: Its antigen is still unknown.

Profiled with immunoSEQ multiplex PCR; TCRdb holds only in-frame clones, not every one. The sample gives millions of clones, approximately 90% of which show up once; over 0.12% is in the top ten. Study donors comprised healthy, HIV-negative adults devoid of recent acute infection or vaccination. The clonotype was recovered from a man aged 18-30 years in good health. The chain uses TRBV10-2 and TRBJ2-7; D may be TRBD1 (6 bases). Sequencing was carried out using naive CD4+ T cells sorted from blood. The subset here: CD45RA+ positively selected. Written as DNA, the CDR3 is TGCGCCAGCAGTGAGGTTTGGACAGCCTCCGCCGAGCAGTACTTC. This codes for CASSEVWTASAEQYF.